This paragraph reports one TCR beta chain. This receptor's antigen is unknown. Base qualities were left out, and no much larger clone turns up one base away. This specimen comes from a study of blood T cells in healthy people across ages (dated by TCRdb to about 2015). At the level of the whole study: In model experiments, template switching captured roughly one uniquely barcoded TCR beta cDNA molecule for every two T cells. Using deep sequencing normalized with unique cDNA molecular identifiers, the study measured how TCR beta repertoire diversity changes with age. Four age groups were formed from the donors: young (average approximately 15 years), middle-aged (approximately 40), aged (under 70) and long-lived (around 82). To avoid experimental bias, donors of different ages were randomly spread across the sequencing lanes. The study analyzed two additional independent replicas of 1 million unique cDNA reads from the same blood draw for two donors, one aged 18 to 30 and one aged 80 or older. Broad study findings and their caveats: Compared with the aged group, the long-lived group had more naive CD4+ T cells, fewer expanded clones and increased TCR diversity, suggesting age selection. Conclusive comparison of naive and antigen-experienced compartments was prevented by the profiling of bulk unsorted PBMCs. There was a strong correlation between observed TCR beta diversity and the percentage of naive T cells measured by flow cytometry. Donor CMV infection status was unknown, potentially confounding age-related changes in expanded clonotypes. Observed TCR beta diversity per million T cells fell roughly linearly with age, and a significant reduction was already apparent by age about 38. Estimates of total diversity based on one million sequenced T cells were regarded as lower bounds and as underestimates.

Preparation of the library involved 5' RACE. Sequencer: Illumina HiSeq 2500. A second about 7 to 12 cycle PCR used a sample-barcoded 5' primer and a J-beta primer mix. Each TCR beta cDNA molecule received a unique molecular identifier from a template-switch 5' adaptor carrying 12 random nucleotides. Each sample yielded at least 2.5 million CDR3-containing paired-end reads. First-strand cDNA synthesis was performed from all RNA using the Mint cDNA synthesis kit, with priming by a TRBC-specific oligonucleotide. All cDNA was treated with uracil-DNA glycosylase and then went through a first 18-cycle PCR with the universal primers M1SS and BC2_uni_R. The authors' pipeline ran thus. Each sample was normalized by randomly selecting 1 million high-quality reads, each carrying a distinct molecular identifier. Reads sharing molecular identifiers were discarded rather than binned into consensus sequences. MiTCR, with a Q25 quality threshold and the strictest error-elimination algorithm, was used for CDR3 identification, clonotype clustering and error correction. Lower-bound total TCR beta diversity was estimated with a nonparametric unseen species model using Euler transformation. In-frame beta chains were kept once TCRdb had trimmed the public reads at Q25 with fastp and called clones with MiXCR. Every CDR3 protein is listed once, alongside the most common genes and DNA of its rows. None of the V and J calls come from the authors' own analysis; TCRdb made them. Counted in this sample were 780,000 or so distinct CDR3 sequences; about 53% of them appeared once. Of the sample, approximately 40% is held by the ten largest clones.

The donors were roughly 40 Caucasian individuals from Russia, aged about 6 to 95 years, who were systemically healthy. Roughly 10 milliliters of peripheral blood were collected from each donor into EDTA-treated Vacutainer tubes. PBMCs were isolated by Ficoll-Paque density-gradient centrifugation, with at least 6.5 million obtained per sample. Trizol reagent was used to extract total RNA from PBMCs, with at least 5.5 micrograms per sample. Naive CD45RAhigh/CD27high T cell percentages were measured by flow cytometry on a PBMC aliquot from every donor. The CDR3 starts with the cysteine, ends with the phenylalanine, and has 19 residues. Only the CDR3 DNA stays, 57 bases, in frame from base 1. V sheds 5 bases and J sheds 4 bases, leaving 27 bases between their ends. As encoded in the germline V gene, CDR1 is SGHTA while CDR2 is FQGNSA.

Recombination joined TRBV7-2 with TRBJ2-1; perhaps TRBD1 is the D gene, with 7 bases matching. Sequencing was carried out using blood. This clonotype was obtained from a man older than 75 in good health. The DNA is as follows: TGTGCCAGCAGCATAGAGGCCAGGGGGGCGCAGGGTTTGTACAATGAGCAGTTCTTC. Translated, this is CASSIEARGAQGLYNEQFF.